One sample yielded the 13 T cell receptor beta chains listed below, sequenced in a study of CD8 T cells in Susac syndrome. Random hexamers were used to reverse transcribe roughly 0.45 to 1 ug of RNA. TCRdb re-called the immunoSEQ multiplex PCR reads through MiXCR, storing one row per CDR3 protein. The sample records around 170,000 distinct CDR3 sequences, around 95% being singletons. The sequenced material came from CD4+ T cells from PBMCs. Receptors were obtained from a human donor with Susac syndrome.

The chain recombines TRBV7-2 with TRBJ2-7; D unresolved. The CDR3 length is 17 residues. V shed 1 base and J shed 4 bases, with 20 bases lying between them. CDR1 is SGHTA, CDR2 FQGNSA, per germline. The CDR3 reads CASSLVSSLKTKYEQYF. The CDR3 DNA reads as TGTGCCAGCAGCTTAGTAAGCTCGCTCAAAACGAAATACGAGCAGTACTTC.

The rearrangement uses TRBV6-5 and TRBJ1-2; 11 bases align to TRBD1. Germline V gene data show CDR1 as MNHEY and CDR2 as SVGAGI. Trimming removed 2 bases from V and 5 bases from J; junction bases left unmatched: 7. The CDR3 consists of 16 residues. As DNA, the CDR3 is TGTGCCAGCAGTTACATCAGGACAGGGGGCGGTTATGGCTACACCTTC. It encodes CASSYIRTGGGYGYTF.

This clonotype was observed once. The gene calls are TRBV25-1 and TRBJ1-2, with D hard to call. CDR3 length: 13 residues. Per germline, CDR1 MGHDK and CDR2 SYGVNS. V lost 3 bases to trimming and J lost 0 bases, with 5 bases between them. The CDR3 is CASSDRSNYGYTF. The DNA of the CDR3 is TGTGCCAGCAGTGACAGATCTAACTATGGCTACACCTTC.

The chain is built from TRBV7-2 and TRBJ2-4, with 12 bases fitting TRBD2. With V trimmed by 0 bases and J by 0 bases, 6 bases remained unmatched. The CDR3 is 19 amino acids. Germline CDR1 reads SGHTA; CDR2 reads FQGNSA. Written as DNA, the CDR3 is TGTGCCAGCAGCTTAGCAGGACTAGCGGGGCAACTAGCCAAAAACATTCAGTACTTC. Its protein product is CASSLAGLAGQLAKNIQYF.

V usage is TRBV6-6 and J usage is TRBJ2-3, with D perhaps matching TRBD1 (5 bases). Looked up from germline, CDR1 is MNHNY and CDR2 is SVGAGI (reference sequence). Trimming left V 8 bases short and J 6 bases short, with 18 bases between. The CDR3 contains 14 residues. CDR3 residues: CASLSAGYSDTQYF. CDR3 DNA sequence: TGTGCCAGCCTTTCGGCAGGGTATTCGGATACGCAGTATTTT.

V is TRBV29-1 and J is TRBJ1-2, with D maybe TRBD1 (5 bases). V lost 3 bases, J lost 3 bases, and 11 bases lay in between. The CDR3 has 13 amino acids. CDR1 and CDR2 from the germline V gene are SQVTM and ANQGSEA. This CDR3 is CSVEEGLDYGYTF. The CDR3 bases are TGCAGCGTTGAGGAGGGGCTTGACTATGGCTACACCTTC.

V and J are TRBV28 and TRBJ1-4; D gene unclear. Germline values: CDR1 MDHEN, CDR2 SYDVKM. Trimming stripped 8 bases from V and 5 bases from J, with 3 bases between. This CDR3 spans 10 amino acids. In DNA form, the CDR3 reads TGTGCCAGCCAGAATGAAAAACTGTTTTTT. Protein product: CASQNEKLFF.

The chain has TRBV9 and TRBJ1-1; the D is unclear. The CDR3 totals 13 residues. CDR1 is SGDLS and CDR2 is YYNGEE in the germline V gene. The V end was cut by 4 bases, the J end by 1 base, with 8 bases between. The CDR3 bases are TGTGCCAGCAGCACCGGACCGAACACTGAAGCTTTCTTT. It specifies CASSTGPNTEAFF.

The chain combines TRBV29-1 with TRBJ2-7; D may match TRBD1 or TRBD2 (5 bases each). Trimming shortened V by 5 bases and J by 5 bases, and 16 bases separated the two germline ends. Germline CDR1 SQVTM, CDR2 ANQGSEA. This CDR3 has 13 residues. The CDR3 nucleotides are TGCAGCGTTTGGGTCATGGGGGTTAACGAGCAGTACTTC. This translates into CSVWVMGVNEQYF.

This clonotype was seen a single time. The chain uses TRBV20-1 and TRBJ2-5, with D possibly TRBD2 on 5 matching bases. V shed 3 bases and J shed 4 bases, with 15 bases lying between them. The CDR3 is 14 residues long. Looked up from germline, CDR1 is DFQATT and CDR2 is SNEGSKA (reference sequence). The DNA for the CDR3 is TGCAGTGCTAGTAGGAAGCCCGCGGGAGAGACCCAGTACTTC. Translated, it gives CSASRKPAGETQYF.

The chain couples TRBV29-1 to TRBJ2-3, with D perhaps TRBD1 (6 bases). This CDR3 has 12 residues. Trimming pared 6 bases from V and 4 bases from J, leaving 11 bases between. CDR1 and CDR2 (germline): SQVTM, ANQGSEA. The CDR3 is CSVDTGPDTQYF. The CDR3 nucleotides are TGCAGCGTCGACACAGGGCCAGATACGCAGTATTTT.

The chain recombines TRBV30 with TRBJ1-6, with D perhaps matching TRBD1 (5 bases). The CDR3 runs to 14 residues. Germline loops: CDR1 GTSNPN, CDR2 SVGIG (reference sequence). Deletions cut 3 bases from V and 13 bases from J, with 19 bases between. Written as DNA, the CDR3 is TGTGCCTGGAGGGACGGAGGGGACGAAGGCCCCCTCCACTTT. The encoded protein is CAWRDGGDEGPLHF.

The chain couples TRBV7-3 to TRBJ2-1; weak D call: TRBD1 (6 bases). The CDR3 spans 16 residues. V was clipped by 5 bases and J by 3 bases, with 17 bases between them. Looked up from germline, CDR1 is SGHTA and CDR2 is FQGTGA. The CDR3 DNA sequence: TGTGCCAGCAGCAAACCAGGGGCGAGTATCTACAATGAGCAGTTCTTC. As protein: CASSKPGASIYNEQFF. Variable domain in full (rest from reference TRBV7-3 and TRBJ2-1): GAGVSQTPSNKVTEKGKYVELRCDPISGHTALYWYRQSLGQGPEFLIYFQGTGAADDSGLPNDRFFAVRPEGSVSTLKIQRTERGDSAVYLCASSKPGASIYNEQFFGPGTRLTVL.